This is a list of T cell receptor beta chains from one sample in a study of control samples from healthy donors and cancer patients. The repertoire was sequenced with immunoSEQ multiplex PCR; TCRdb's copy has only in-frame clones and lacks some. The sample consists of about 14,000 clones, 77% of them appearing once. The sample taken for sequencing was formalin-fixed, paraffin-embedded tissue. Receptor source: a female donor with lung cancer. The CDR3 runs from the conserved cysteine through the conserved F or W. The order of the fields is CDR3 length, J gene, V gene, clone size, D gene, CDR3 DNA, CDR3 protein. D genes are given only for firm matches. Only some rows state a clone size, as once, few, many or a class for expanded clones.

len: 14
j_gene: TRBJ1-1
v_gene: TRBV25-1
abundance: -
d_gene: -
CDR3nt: TGTGCCAGCAGTCTCCGGGGTATGAACACTGAAGCTTTCTTT
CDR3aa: CASSLRGMNTEAFF

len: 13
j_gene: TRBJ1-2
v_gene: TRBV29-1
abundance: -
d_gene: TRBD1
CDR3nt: TGCAGCGTAGAAGGGAACAGGGGGGCTGGCTACACCTTC
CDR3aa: CSVEGNRGAGYTF

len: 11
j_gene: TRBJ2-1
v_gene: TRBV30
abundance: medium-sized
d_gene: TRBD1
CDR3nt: TGTGCCTGGACAGGGGGAAGTGAGCAGTTCTTC
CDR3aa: CAWTGGSEQFF

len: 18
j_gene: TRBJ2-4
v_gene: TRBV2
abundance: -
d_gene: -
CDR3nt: TGTGCCAGCAGCTTAGATCACGTCGTCTCTATGGCCAAAAACATTCAGTACTTC
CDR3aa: CASSLDHVVSMAKNIQYF

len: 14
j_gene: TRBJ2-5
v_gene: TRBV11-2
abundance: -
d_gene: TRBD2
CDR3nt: TGTGCCAGCAGCTTAGTGCTAGCGGGAGAGACCCAGTACTTC
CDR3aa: CASSLVLAGETQYF

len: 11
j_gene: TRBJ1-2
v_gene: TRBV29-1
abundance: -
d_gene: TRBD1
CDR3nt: TGCAGCACGCAGACAGGGGGAGGCTACACCTTC
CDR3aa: CSTQTGGGYTF

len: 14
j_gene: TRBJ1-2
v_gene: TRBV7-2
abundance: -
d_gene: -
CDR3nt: TGTGCCAGCAGCTTAGTTACAGGTCGGGATGGCTACACCTTC
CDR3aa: CASSLVTGRDGYTF

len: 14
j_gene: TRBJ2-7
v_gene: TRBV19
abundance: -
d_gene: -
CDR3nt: TGTGCCAGTAGTCCGTTTCTTTCCTCTTACGAGCAGTACTTC
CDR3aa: CASSPFLSSYEQYF

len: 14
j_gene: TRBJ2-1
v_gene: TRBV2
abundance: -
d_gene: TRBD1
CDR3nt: TGTGCCAGCAATCAGGGGGCGGATCCCGATGAGCAGTTCTTC
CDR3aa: CASNQGADPDEQFF

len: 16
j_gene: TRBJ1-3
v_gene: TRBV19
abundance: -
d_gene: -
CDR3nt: TGTGCCAGTGGATCACTAACCGGGCAGGCTGGAAACACCATATATTTT
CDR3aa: CASGSLTGQAGNTIYF

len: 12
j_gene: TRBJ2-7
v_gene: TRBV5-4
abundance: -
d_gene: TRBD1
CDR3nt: TGTGCCAGCAGCATGGACAGGGGCGAGCAGTACTTC
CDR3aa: CASSMDRGEQYF

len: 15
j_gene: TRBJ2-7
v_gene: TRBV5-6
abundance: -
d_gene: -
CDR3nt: TGTGCCAGCAGCTTGGGGGAGAACTACTACTACGAGCAGTACTTC
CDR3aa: CASSLGENYYYEQYF

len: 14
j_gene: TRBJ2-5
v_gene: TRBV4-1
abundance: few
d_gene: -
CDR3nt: TGCGCCAGCAGCCAAGGACAGGCCCAAGAGACCCAGTACTTC
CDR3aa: CASSQGQAQETQYF

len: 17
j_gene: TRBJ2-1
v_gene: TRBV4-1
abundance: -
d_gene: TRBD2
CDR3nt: TGCGCCAGCAGCAAGGGCCCTAGCGGGGGTTTATACAATGAGCAGTTCTTC
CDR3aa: CASSKGPSGGLYNEQFF

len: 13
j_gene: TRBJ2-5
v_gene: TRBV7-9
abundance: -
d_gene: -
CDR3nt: TGTGCCAGCGGGTATGGAGTCCAAGAGACCCAGTACTTC
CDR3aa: CASGYGVQETQYF

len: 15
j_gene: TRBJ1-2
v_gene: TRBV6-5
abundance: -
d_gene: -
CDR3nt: TGTGCCAGCAGTTTCCCGGACACCCCTAACTATGGCTACACCTTC
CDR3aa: CASSFPDTPNYGYTF

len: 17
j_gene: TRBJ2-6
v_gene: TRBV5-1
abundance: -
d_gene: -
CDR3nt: TGCGCCAGCAGCGGGGGACAAGTGAGCTCTGGGGCCAACGTCCTGACTTTC
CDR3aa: CASSGGQVSSGANVLTF

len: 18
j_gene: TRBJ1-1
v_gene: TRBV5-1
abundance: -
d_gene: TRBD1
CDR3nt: TGCGCCAGCAGCTTGGGAGGGGCAACAGGGGTTAGTGGGACTGAAGCTTTCTTT
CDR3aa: CASSLGGATGVSGTEAFF

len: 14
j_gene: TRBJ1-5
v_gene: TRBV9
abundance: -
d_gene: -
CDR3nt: TGTGCCAGCAGCACCGGGGGTAGCAATCAGCCCCAGCATTTT
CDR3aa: CASSTGGSNQPQHF

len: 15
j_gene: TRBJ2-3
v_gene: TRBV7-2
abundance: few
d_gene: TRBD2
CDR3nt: TGTGCCAGCAGTTTCGCGGGCGGGAGACCAGATACGCAGTATTTT
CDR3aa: CASSFAGGRPDTQYF

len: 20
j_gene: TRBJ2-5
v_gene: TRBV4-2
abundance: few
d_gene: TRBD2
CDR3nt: TGTGCCAGCAGCCAAGCCGGACTAGCGGGGGGAGCAACGTACCAAGAGACCCAGTACTTC
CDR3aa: CASSQAGLAGGATYQETQYF

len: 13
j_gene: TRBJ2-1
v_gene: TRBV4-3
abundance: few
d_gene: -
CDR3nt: TGCGCCAGCAGCCAAGGGAACCACAATGAGCAGTTCTTC
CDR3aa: CASSQGNHNEQFF

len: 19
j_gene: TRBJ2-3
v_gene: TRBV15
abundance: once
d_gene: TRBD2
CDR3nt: TGTGCCACCAGCAGAGTTAGGCTAGCGGGGAGCACGAGCACAGATACGCAGTATTTT
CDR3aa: CATSRVRLAGSTSTDTQYF

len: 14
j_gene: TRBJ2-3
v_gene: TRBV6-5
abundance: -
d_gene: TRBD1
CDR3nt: TGTGCCAGCAGTTCGGGACAGTCCACAGATACGCAGTATTTT
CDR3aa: CASSSGQSTDTQYF

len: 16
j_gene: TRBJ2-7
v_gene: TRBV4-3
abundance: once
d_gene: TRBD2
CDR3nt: TGCGCCAGCAGCCAGGAGGGACTAGCGGGAGAGGTCGGGCAGTACTTC
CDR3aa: CASSQEGLAGEVGQYF

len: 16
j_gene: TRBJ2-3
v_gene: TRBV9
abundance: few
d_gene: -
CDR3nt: TGTGCCAGCAGCGTAGGGGGGCGGGTTGGATCAGATACGCAGTATTTT
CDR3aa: CASSVGGRVGSDTQYF

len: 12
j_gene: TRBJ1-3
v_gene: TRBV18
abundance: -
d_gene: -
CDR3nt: TGTGCCAGCTCACCACCTGGAAACACCATATATTTT
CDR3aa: CASSPPGNTIYF

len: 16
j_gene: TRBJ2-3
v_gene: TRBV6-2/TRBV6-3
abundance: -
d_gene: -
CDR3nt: TGTGCCAGCAGTTTGTGGACTGCCGAAGGCACAGATACGCAGTATTTT
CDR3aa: CASSLWTAEGTDTQYF

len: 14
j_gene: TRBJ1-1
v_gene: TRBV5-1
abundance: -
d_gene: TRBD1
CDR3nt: TGCGCCACCAAAGGCGGGACAGGGATCACTGAAGCTTTCTTT
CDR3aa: CATKGGTGITEAFF

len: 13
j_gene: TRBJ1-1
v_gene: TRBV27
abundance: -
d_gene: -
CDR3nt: TGTGCCAGCGCTAGGGGGGAAGTGACTGAAGCTTTCTTT
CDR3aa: CASARGEVTEAFF

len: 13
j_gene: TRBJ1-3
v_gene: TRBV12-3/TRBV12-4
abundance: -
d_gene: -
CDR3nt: TGTGCCAGCAGACAGGCCTCTGGAAACACCATATATTTT
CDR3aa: CASRQASGNTIYF

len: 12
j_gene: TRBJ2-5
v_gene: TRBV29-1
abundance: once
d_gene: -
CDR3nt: TGCAGCGTTGTTGGCAGGGGCAGGACCCAGTACTTC
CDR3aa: CSVVGRGRTQYF

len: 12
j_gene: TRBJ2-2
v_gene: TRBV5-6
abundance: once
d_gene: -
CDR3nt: TGTGCCAGCAGCTTTGGGGCCGGGGAGCTGTTTTTT
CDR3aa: CASSFGAGELFF

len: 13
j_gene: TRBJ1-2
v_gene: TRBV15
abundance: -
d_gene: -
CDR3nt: TGTGCCACCAGTCAGGACGGGAGGTATGGCTACACCTTC
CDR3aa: CATSQDGRYGYTF

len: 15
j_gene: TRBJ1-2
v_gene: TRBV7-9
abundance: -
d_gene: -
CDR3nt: TGTGCCAGCAGCTTAATAGGGACGGGGAACTATGGCTACACCTTC
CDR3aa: CASSLIGTGNYGYTF

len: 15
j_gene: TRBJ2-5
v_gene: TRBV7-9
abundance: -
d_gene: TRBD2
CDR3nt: TGTGCCAGCAGCTTAGACTTTGCGGGGGAAAAGACCCAGTACTTC
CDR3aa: CASSLDFAGEKTQYF

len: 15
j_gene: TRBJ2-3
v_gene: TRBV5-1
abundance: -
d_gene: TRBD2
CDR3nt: TGCGCCAGCAGCTGGACTAGCGGGGGGGATGGTACGCAGTATTTT
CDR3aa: CASSWTSGGDGTQYF

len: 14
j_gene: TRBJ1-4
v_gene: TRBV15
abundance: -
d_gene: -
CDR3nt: TGTGCCACCAGCAGAGATCGGGGGGAAGAAAAACTGTTTTTT
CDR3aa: CATSRDRGEEKLFF

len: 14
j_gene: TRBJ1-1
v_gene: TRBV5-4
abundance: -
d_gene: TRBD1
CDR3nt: TGTGCCAGCAGCACCAGGGGGGGGAACACTGAAGCTTTCTTT
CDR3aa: CASSTRGGNTEAFF

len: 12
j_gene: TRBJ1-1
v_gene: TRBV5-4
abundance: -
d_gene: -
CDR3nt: TGTGCCAGCAGTGGGGAGGACACTGAAGCTTTCTTT
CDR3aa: CASSGEDTEAFF

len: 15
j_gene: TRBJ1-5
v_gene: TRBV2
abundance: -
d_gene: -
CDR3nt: TGTGCCAGCAGTGAAATTGGGCTTAGCAATCAGCCCCAGCATTTT
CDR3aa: CASSEIGLSNQPQHF

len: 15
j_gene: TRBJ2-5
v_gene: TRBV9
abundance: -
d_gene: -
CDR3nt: TGTGCCAGCAGCGTAGGCTCCCTGACGCGGGAGACCCAGTACTTC
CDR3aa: CASSVGSLTRETQYF

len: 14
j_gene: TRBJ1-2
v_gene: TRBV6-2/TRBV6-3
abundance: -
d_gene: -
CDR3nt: TGTGCCAGCAGCCCCCTACACAGGTCCTATGGCTACACCTTC
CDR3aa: CASSPLHRSYGYTF

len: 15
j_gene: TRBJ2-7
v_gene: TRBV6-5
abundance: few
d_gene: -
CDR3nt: TGTGCCAGCAGGCCCGGGACCGGAGGCTCCTACGAGCAGTACTTC
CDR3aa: CASRPGTGGSYEQYF

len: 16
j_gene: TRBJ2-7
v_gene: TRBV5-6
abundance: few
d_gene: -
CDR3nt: TGTGCCAGCAGCTTGGGGGGCTTTGGCTTAACCTACGAGCAGTACTTC
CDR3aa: CASSLGGFGLTYEQYF

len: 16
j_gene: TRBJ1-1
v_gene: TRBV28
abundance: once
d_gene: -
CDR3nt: TGTGCCAGCAGTTCTCCCTTGGGGGGGGAAGGGACTGAAGCTTTCTTT
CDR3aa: CASSSPLGGEGTEAFF

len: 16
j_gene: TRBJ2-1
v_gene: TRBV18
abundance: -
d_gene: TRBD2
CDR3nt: TGTGCCAGCTCACCACTAGCGGGAGGGGGTAGCCATGAGCAGTTCTTC
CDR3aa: CASSPLAGGGSHEQFF

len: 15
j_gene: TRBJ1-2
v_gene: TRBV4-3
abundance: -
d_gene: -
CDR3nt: TGCGCCAGCAGCCAAGATAGGTCAGGGGCGAGAGGCTACACCTTC
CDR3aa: CASSQDRSGARGYTF

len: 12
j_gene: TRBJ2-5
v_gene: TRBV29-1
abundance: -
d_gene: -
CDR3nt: TGCAGCGTTGATCGGGATCCGGGGACCCAGTACTTC
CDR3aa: CSVDRDPGTQYF

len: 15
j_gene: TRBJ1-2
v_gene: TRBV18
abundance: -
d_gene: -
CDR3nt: TGTGCCAGCTCGTTAATGGCGGACAGACACTATGGCTACACCTTC
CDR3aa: CASSLMADRHYGYTF

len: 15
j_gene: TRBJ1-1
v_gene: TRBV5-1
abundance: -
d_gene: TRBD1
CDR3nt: TGCGCCAGCAGCTCTGGACAGGCCTTTAACACTGAAGCTTTCTTT
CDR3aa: CASSSGQAFNTEAFF

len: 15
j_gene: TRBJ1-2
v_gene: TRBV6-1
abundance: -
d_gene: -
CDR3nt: TGTGCCAGCAGTGAGCAACTAGGAGGCTTATATGGCTACACCTTC
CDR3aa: CASSEQLGGLYGYTF

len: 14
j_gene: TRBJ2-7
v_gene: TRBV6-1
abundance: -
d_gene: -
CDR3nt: TGTGCCAGCAGTGAATTGGCTGAGGGCTACGAGCAGTACTTC
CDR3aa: CASSELAEGYEQYF

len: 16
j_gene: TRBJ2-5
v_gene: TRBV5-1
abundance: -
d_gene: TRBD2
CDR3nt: TGCGCCAGCAGCTTGGACGTGGCGGGAGGCCTAGAGACCCAGTACTTC
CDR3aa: CASSLDVAGGLETQYF